The 27 T cell receptor beta chains reported below all come from one sample, sequenced in a study of T-cell memory formation after mild COVID-19 (dated by TCRdb to 2020 to 2023). The method was 5' RACE. TCRdb names Illumina NovaSeq 6000 as the instrument used. TCRdb trimmed the raw reads at Q25, called clones with MiXCR and kept productive beta chains. For every CDR3 protein sequence, its rows merge into one entry that carries the most common genes and DNA. Across this sample there are 85,000 to 130,000 distinct CDR3 sequences, with approximately 13% seen only once. Together, the top ten hold around 25% of the sample. The source material was PBMCs or a T cell subset sorted from them (not recorded which). Receptors originate from an adult woman who had mild COVID-19 (a few samples of this study predate the infection). The sample titles of this study are shuffled in the database, so cell type and time point are left out; the donor was told from shared clones.

The V call is TRBV7-8, the J call TRBJ2-1; a possible D gene is TRBD1 (6 bases). Germline V CDR1 and CDR2: SGHVS, FQNEAQ. CDR3 size: 19 residues. V gave up 1 base and J gave up 9 bases, with 28 bases separating them. Here the CDR3 DNA reads TGTGCCAGCAGCTTAGAATTAGGGGGTCGGGCTAGTTCCGGGGTTGAGCAGTTCTTC. Residues: CASSLELGGRASSGVEQFF. Full variable domain (missing parts from reference TRBV7-8 and TRBJ2-1): GAGVSQSPRYKVAKRGQDVALRCDPISGHVSLFWYQQALGQGPEFLTYFQNEAQLDKSGLPSDRFFAERPEGSVSTLKIQRTQQEDSAVYLCASSLELGGRASSGVEQFFGPGTRLTVL.

In this sample, this clonotype turned up a few times. V usage is TRBV4-2 and J usage is TRBJ2-7; 11 bases line up with TRBD1. V was pared by 0 bases and J by 9 bases, with 10 bases of the junction left unmatched. The CDR3 is 16 amino acids. Per the germline V gene, CDR1 is LGHNA and CDR2 is YNFKEQ. The CDR3: CASSQEWTGGEIGQYF. The CDR3 nucleotides read TGTGCCAGCAGCCAAGAATGGACAGGGGGCGAGATTGGGCAGTACTTC.

This clonotype was seen a few times. The rearrangement joins TRBV7-6 to TRBJ1-1; D not certain. CDR1 and CDR2 (germline): SGHVS, FNYEAQ. CDR3 length: 14 amino acids. The V end was cut by 2 bases, the J end by 4 bases, with 11 bases between. DNA for the CDR3: TGTGCCAGCAGCTTACCGGGGTCAGTCACTGAAGCTTTCTTT. It translates to CASSLPGSVTEAFF.

This clonotype was counted only a few times. The rearrangement joins TRBV24-1 to TRBJ2-1, with TRBD1 as a possible D gene (6 bases). Germline V gene data show CDR1 as KGHDR and CDR2 as SFDVKD. Trimming pared 1 base from V and 7 bases from J, leaving 10 bases between. The length of the CDR3 is 14 residues. CDR3 coding DNA: TGTGCCACCAGTGATTTCTGGGGGCGGAATGAGCAGTTCTTC. It is translated as CATSDFWGRNEQFF.

The rearrangement joins TRBV9 to TRBJ2-7, with D tentatively TRBD1 (6 bases). Germline CDR1 is SGDLS and CDR2 is YYNGEE. V was shortened by 0 bases and J by 2 bases, with 9 bases between the two germline ends. The length of the CDR3 is 14 residues. CDR3 region: CASSVGTVAYEQYF. The CDR3 nucleotides read TGTGCCAGCAGCGTAGGGACAGTAGCCTACGAGCAGTACTTC.

The chain links TRBV6-5 to TRBJ1-1; D unresolved. Germline CDR1 MNHEY, CDR2 SVGAGI. CDR3 length: 14 residues. V was clipped by 0 bases and J by 8 bases, with 13 bases between them. CDR3 coding DNA: TGTGCCAGCAGTTACTCAGCGTCTAGTCCCGAAGCTTTCTTT. It translates to CASSYSASSPEAFF.

This chain joins TRBV7-9 and TRBJ2-1, with D tentatively TRBD1 or TRBD2 (5 bases each). V was trimmed by 5 bases and J by 1 base, leaving 12 bases between them. Germline V gene sequence: CDR1 SEHNR, CDR2 FQNEAQ (reference sequence). The CDR3 runs 15 residues. The CDR3 is CASSPGRVSYNEQFF. In nucleotides, the CDR3 is TGTGCCAGCAGCCCAGGGCGGGTTTCCTACAATGAGCAGTTCTTC.

This clonotype was recorded a few times. The rearrangement joins TRBV7-9 to TRBJ2-7; D gene uncertain. V lost 5 bases, J lost 12 bases, and 17 bases lay in between. CDR1 is SEHNR and CDR2 is FQNEAQ in the germline V gene (reference sequence). The CDR3 covers 12 residues. The CDR3: CASSQRTEWVYF. In DNA, the CDR3 is TGTGCCAGCAGCCAACGCACGGAGTGGGTGTACTTC.

This chain joins TRBV5-1 and TRBJ2-3; D could derive from TRBD1 or TRBD2 (6 bases each). This CDR3 has 15 residues. Germline V gene lookup returns CDR1 SGHRS and CDR2 YFSETQ. Trimming left V 1 base short and J 5 bases short, with 14 bases between. This chain's CDR3 is CASSLMGGRGDTQYF. CDR3 coding DNA: TGCGCCAGCAGCTTGATGGGGGGCCGGGGAGATACGCAGTATTTT.

The sample holds a few counts of this clonotype. The chain has TRBV4-2 and TRBJ2-2, with unresolved D. Between the trimmed V and J ends, which lost 4 bases and 0 bases, there was a span of 0 bases. Germline V gives CDR1 LGHNA, CDR2 YNFKEQ. There are 12 residues in the CDR3. The CDR3 reads CASSPNTGELFF. For the CDR3, the DNA is TGTGCCAGCAGCCCGAACACCGGGGAGCTGTTTTTT.

The table lists this clonotype with a few counts. The chain uses TRBV15 and TRBJ2-7; D might be TRBD2 (5 bases). The germline V gene encodes CDR1 LNHNV and CDR2 YYDKDF (reference sequence). This CDR3 is 16 amino acids long. The ends were cut back, 0 bases at V and 3 bases at J, with 15 bases in the middle. The CDR3 DNA reads TGTGCCACCAGCAGAGACTGGCTAGCCGCCAACTACGAGCAGTACTTC. Translating gives CATSRDWLAANYEQYF.

The chain is built from TRBV7-2 and TRBJ2-7, with 11 bases fitting TRBD2. Germline-derived CDR1 and CDR2 are SGHTA and FQGNSA. J was trimmed by 2 bases and V by 4 bases; bases with no gene match: 7. The CDR3 is 16 residues long. The CDR3 coding sequence is TGTGCCAGCAGCTCGCTCTCGGGACTAGCGGCCTACGAGCAGTACTTC. It is translated as CASSSLSGLAAYEQYF.

V gene TRBV29-1 combines with J gene TRBJ1-1, with 8 bases aligning to TRBD1. Germline assignment: CDR1 SQVTM and CDR2 ANQGSEA. V shed 7 bases, J shed 4 bases, and the junction held 8 bases outside the gene matches. The CDR3 has 13 amino acids. Here the CDR3 DNA reads TGCAGCGCTGTGACAGGGGAGGGCACTGAAGCTTTCTTT. Residues: CSAVTGEGTEAFF. The complete variable domain, with remaining parts taken from reference TRBV29-1 and TRBJ1-1, reads SAVISQKPSRDICQRGTSLTIQCQVDSQVTMMFWYRQQPGQSLTLIATANQGSEATYESGFVIDKFPISRPNLTFSTLTVSNMSPEDSSIYLCSAVTGEGTEAFFGQGTRLTVV.

Only a few counts were recorded for this clonotype. The chain uses TRBV5-1 and TRBJ2-1; 10 bases map to TRBD2. This CDR3 spans 16 amino acids. V dropped 0 bases and J dropped 10; count of bases not matched to a gene: 10. The germline V gene encodes CDR1 SGHRS and CDR2 YFSETQ. The CDR3 loop is CASSLALAGAIREQFF. The CDR3 coding sequence is TGCGCCAGCAGCTTGGCCCTAGCGGGAGCCATCAGGGAGCAGTTCTTC.

This clonotype was picked up a small number of times. J is TRBJ2-1 and V is TRBV20-1; D remains unclear. V dropped 0 bases and J dropped 3 bases, with 15 bases sitting between them. The CDR3 spans 16 residues. Per the germline V gene, CDR1 is DFQATT and CDR2 is SNEGSKA (reference sequence). CDR3 sequence reads: CSARDLFPLDYNEQFF. In nucleotides, the CDR3 is TGCAGTGCTAGAGATTTGTTCCCTTTGGACTACAATGAGCAGTTCTTC.

J is TRBJ2-3 and V is TRBV12-3 or TRBV12-4; no definite D call. Trimming shortened V by 7 bases and J by 0 bases, and 14 bases separated the two germline ends. CDR3 length equals 15 residues. As DNA, the CDR3 is TGTGCCAGCACCCTTGGTACCGCGAGCACAGATACGCAGTATTTT. Amino acid sequence: CASTLGTASTDTQYF.

The table lists this clonotype with a few counts. J is TRBJ2-6 and V is TRBV7-6; D is unresolved. Trimming pared 5 bases from V and 2 bases from J, leaving 10 bases between. CDR1 is SGHVS and CDR2 is FNYEAQ in the germline V gene. The CDR3 extends over 15 amino acids. The CDR3 spells CASSPTVTGANVLTF. In DNA, the CDR3 is TGTGCCAGCAGCCCTACGGTGACTGGGGCCAACGTCCTGACTTTC.

This chain uses TRBV7-2 with TRBJ2-1; perhaps TRBD2 as D (6 bases). Germline loops: CDR1 SGHTA, CDR2 FQGNSA. V lost 5 bases to trimming and J lost 0 bases, with 17 bases between them. The CDR3 consists of 17 residues. CDR3 nucleotide sequence: TGTGCCAGCAGCCCACGGGACTGGGGCTTCTCCTACAATGAGCAGTTCTTC. Residues: CASSPRDWGFSYNEQFF.

The V gene is TRBV9, the J gene TRBJ2-2; perhaps TRBD2 as D (5 bases). The germline gives CDR1 SGDLS, CDR2 YYNGEE. CDR3 size: 15 residues. The V gene lost 3 bases and the J gene lost 3 bases, with 12 bases spanning the gap. DNA for the CDR3: TGTGCCAGCAGCGAGGAGCGGTACTACACCGGGGAGCTGTTTTTT. Residues: CASSEERYYTGELFF.

The CDR3 DNA is TGTGCCAGCAGCTTAGTTCAGGGGCGCGATGAAAAACTGTTTTTT. Translated: CASSLVQGRDEKLFF. The chain recombines TRBV7-8 with TRBJ1-4, with a possible D match to TRBD1 (6 bases). The CDR3 is 15 residues long. CDR1 and CDR2 from the germline V gene are SGHVS and FQNEAQ. The V end lost 1 base, the J end lost 6 bases, and 12 bases lay between the germline ends.

This clonotype turned up a few times. The chain joins TRBV7-2 to TRBJ2-1; D possibly corresponds to TRBD2 (5 bases). Trimming left V 8 bases short and J 4 bases short, with 15 bases between. Germline CDR1 is SGHTA and CDR2 is FQGNSA. The CDR3 is made up of 14 amino acids. CDR3 coding DNA: TGTGCCAGCCGGGAATATACCTCTTACAATGAGCAGTTCTTC. The encoded protein is CASREYTSYNEQFF.

This clonotype has only a few counts. This chain connects TRBV4-2 to TRBJ2-3; D is ambiguous. The CDR3 is 13 residues long. Germline CDR1 LGHNA, CDR2 YNFKEQ. V gave up 5 bases and J gave up 5 bases, with 11 bases separating them. DNA of the CDR3: TGTGCCAGCAGCTTCCCACAAGGAGATACGCAGTATTTT. This codes for CASSFPQGDTQYF.

This clonotype was counted between two and nine times. J is TRBJ2-3 and V is TRBV12-3 or TRBV12-4, with D uncertain. The ends were cut back, 10 bases at V and 6 bases at J, with 20 bases in the middle. The CDR3 extends over 14 amino acids. The CDR3 protein is CATTWAFVGDTQYF. In DNA, the CDR3 is TGTGCCACCACTTGGGCTTTCGTGGGGGATACGCAGTATTTT.

This clonotype was observed at least ten times. This chain connects TRBV4-3 to TRBJ2-2; TRBD1 is a possible D gene (5 bases). The V and J ends lost 0 bases and 5 bases respectively, with 7 bases between them. Germline CDR1 is LGHNA and CDR2 is YSLEER. The CDR3 contains 14 residues. This chain's CDR3 is CASSQERQTGELFF. The CDR3 DNA reads TGCGCCAGCAGCCAAGAAAGACAGACCGGGGAGCTGTTTTTT.

CDR3 sequence reads: CSARPQNSNQPQHF. Written as DNA, the CDR3 is TGCAGTGCTAGACCCCAGAATAGCAATCAGCCCCAGCATTTT. The genes are TRBV20-1 and TRBJ1-5, with unresolved D. Trimming left V 2 bases short and J 0 bases short, with 8 bases between. The germline V gene encodes CDR1 DFQATT and CDR2 SNEGSKA (reference sequence). This CDR3 comprises 14 residues.

Concerning this clonotype: It may be a read error: a sequence one base away is much more abundant. V gene TRBV6-2 or TRBV6-3 combines with J gene TRBJ1-1, with a possible D match to TRBD1 (5 bases). V was clipped by 6 bases and J by 0 bases, with 8 bases between them. The CDR3 has 13 residues. Germline CDR1 reads MNHEY; CDR2 reads SVGEGT. This CDR3 is CASSSTVNTEAFF. For the CDR3, the DNA is TGTGCCAGCAGCTCGACAGTGAACACTGAAGCTTTCTTT.

The chain recombines TRBV7-6 with TRBJ2-1; 9 positions match TRBD2. From germline, CDR1 is SGHVS and CDR2 FNYEAQ. After removal of 2 bases from V and 9 bases from J, the junction contained 11 bases not matched to a gene. The CDR3 extends over 16 amino acids. CDR3 protein: CASSLCCGRAVTEQFF. The CDR3 DNA is TGTGCCAGCAGCTTATGTTGCGGGAGGGCCGTCACTGAGCAGTTCTTC.